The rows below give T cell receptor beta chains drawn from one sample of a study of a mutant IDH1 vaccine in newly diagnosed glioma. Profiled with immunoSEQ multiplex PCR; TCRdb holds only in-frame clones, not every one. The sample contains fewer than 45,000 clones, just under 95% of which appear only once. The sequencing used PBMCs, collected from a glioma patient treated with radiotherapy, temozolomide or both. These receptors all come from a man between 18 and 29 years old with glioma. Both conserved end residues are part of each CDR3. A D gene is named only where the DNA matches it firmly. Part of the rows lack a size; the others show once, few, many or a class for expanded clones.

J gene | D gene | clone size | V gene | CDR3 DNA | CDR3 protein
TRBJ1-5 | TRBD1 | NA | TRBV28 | TGTGCCAGCACGCAAGTGGGACAGGGGTATCAGCCCCAGCATTTT | CASTQVGQGYQPQHF
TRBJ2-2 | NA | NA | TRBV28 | TGTGCCAGCAAGATTGGTGCGACCGGGGAGCTGTTTTTT | CASKIGATGELFF
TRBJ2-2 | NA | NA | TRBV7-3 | TGTGCCAGCAGCTTAACTGGCTCCGGGGAGCTGTTTTTT | CASSLTGSGELFF
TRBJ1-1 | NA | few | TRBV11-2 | TGTGCCAGCAGCTTGCAGGGTGGAGGCACTGAAGCTTTCTTT | CASSLQGGGTEAFF
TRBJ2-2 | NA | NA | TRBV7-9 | TGTGCCAGCAGACTCACGGGGGGCCCCCGCAACCCCGGGGAGCTGTTTTTT | CASRLTGGPRNPGELFF
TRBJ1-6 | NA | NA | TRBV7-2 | TGTGCCAGCAGCTTAGACGGGACCGGTAATTCACCCCTCCACTTT | CASSLDGTGNSPLHF
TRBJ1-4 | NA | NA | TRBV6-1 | TGTGCCAGCAGTGTTCGCAGGGATACAGCTAATGAAAAACTGTTTTTT | CASSVRRDTANEKLFF
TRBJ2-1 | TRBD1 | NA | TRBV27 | TGTGCCAGCAGTTTGTCAGGGGGCGAGGACAATGAGCAGTTCTTC | CASSLSGGEDNEQFF
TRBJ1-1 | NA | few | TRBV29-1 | TGCAGCGTTGAAGAGTACAGGGCACAAGCTTTCTTT | CSVEEYRAQAFF
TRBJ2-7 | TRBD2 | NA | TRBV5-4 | TGTGCCAGCAGCCAGGGACTAGCGGTCTCCCGGCTGGACGAGCAGTACTTC | CASSQGLAVSRLDEQYF
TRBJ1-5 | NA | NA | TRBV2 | TGTGCCAGCAGTAGAAGGTTCGGGGACAATCAGCCCCAGCATTTT | CASSRRFGDNQPQHF
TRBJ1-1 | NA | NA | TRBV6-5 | TGTGCCAGCAGTTACGGAACAACTGAAGCTTTCTTT | CASSYGTTEAFF
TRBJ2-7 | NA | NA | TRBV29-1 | TGCAGCGTTGACACAGCGAGCTCCTACGAGCAGTACTTC | CSVDTASSYEQYF
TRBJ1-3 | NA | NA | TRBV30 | TGTGCCTGGAGTGTGGGTAGCTCTGGAAACACCATATATTTT | CAWSVGSSGNTIYF
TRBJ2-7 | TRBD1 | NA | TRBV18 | TGTGCCAGCTCACCATCTGGACAGGGGGTCGACGAGCAGTACTTC | CASSPSGQGVDEQYF
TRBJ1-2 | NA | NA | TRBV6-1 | TGTGCCAGCAGTGAGAAAGTTGGAGCTACTAACTATGGCTACACCTTC | CASSEKVGATNYGYTF
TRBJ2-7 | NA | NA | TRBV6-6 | TGTGCCAGCAGCACTCTGGGAACCTACGAGCAGTACTTC | CASSTLGTYEQYF
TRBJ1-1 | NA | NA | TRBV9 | TGTGCCAGCAGCGCGGGGACAATGAACACTGAAGCTTTCTTT | CASSAGTMNTEAFF
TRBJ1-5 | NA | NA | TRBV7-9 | TGTGCCAGCAGCTTTACAGGTAGCAATCAGCCCCAGCATTTT | CASSFTGSNQPQHF
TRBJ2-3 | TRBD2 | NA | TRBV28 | TGTGCCAGCAGTCCCCCTAGCGGGAGAGATACGCAGTATTTT | CASSPPSGRDTQYF
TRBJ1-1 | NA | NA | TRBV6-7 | TGTGCCAGCAGTACTCCGGGACCAAGGAACACTGAAGCTTTCTTT | CASSTPGPRNTEAFF
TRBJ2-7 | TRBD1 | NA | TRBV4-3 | TGCGCCAGCAGCCAAGCAGAAGGGACAGGGGGCTTCGAGCAGTACTTC | CASSQAEGTGGFEQYF
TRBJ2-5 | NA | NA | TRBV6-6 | TGTGCCAGCAGTTACAAGGTAGACCAAAAGACCCAGTACTTC | CASSYKVDQKTQYF
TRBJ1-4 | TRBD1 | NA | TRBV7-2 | TGTGCCAGCAGCTTAGTAGGACAGGGCGCAACTAATGAAAAACTGTTTTTT | CASSLVGQGATNEKLFF
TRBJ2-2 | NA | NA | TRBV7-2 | TGTGCCAGCAGCCTTCGGACGGCCACCACCGGGGAGCTGTTTTTT | CASSLRTATTGELFF
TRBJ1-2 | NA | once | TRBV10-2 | TGCGCCAGCAGTGAGATCGGCCCCTCCTATGGCTACACCTTC | CASSEIGPSYGYTF
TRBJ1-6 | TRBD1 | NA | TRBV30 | TGTGCCTGGAGTAAAGGGGACAGGCGATCACCCCTCCACTTT | CAWSKGDRRSPLHF
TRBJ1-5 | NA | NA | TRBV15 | TGTGCCACCAGCAGAGACGGGACCGGGAAGAATCAGCCCCAGCATTTT | CATSRDGTGKNQPQHF
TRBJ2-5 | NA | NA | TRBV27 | TGTGCCAGCAGTGCTGGCCGGGAGACCCAGTACTTC | CASSAGRETQYF
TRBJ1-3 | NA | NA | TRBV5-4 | TGTGCCAGCAGCCCTTGGGGGGGAGACACCATATATTTT | CASSPWGGDTIYF
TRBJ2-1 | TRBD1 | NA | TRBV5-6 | TGTGCCAGCAGCTTGACAGGGGTGGATGAGCAGTTCTTC | CASSLTGVDEQFF
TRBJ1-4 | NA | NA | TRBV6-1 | TGTGCCAGCAGTGAAGAGATCAGGCCAACTAATGAAAAACTGTTTTTT | CASSEEIRPTNEKLFF
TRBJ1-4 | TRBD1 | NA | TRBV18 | TGTGCCAGCTCCCCAGGGGGCTCTGAAAAACTGTTTTTT | CASSPGGSEKLFF